This is a list of T cell receptor beta chains from one sample in a study of blood T cell repertoires in COVID-19. Produced via immunoSEQ multiplex PCR; TCRdb's table is partial and in-frame only. The sample lists 300,000 to 350,000 clones; approximately 85% were seen once. Sequencing input: PBMCs or T cells enriched from blood (not recorded which). The receptors were sampled from a man aged 30 to 39 who had recovered from COVID-19. CDR3s include the opening cysteine and the closing phenylalanine or tryptophan. Each record gives: clone size, J gene, D gene, V gene, CDR3 protein, CDR3 DNA. The D gene is left open where the match is weak. Expanded clones get a size class; other rows say once, few or many, or leave the size out.

- TRBJ2-1 TRBD2 TRBV5-1 CATKAGDPYNEQFF TGCGCCACCAAGGCGGGGGATCCATACAATGAGCAGTTCTTC
once TRBJ1-5 TRBD1 TRBV2 CASSGQGGNQPQHF TGTGCCAGCAGTGGACAGGGGGGGAATCAGCCCCAGCATTTT
- TRBJ2-5 - TRBV4-3 CASSQGHYETQYF TGCGCCAGCAGCCAAGGGCACTACGAGACCCAGTACTTC
- TRBJ2-7 TRBD1 TRBV7-9 CASSLALHGTGGDEQYF TGTGCCAGCAGCTTAGCGCTTCATGGGACAGGTGGGGACGAGCAGTACTTC
- TRBJ1-1 TRBD1 TRBV7-9 CASSLEGTGLHEAFF TGTGCCAGCAGCTTAGAAGGGACAGGGCTACACGAAGCTTTCTTT
few TRBJ1-2 - TRBV3-1/TRBV3-2 CASSQGGYGYTF TGTGCCAGCAGCCAAGGCGGGTATGGCTACACCTTC
- TRBJ1-1 - TRBV14 CASSLQTNTEAFF TGTGCCAGCAGCCTACAGACGAACACTGAAGCTTTCTTT
- TRBJ1-3 - TRBV29-1 CSVGSAVGNTIYF TGCAGCGTTGGCAGTGCCGTTGGAAACACCATATATTTT
- TRBJ2-1 - TRBV6-4 CASSDGGGTPNEQFF TGTGCCAGCAGTGACGGCGGGGGCACTCCCAATGAGCAGTTCTTC
- TRBJ2-5 - TRBV20-1 CSASLGAEETQYF TGCAGTGCTAGTCTGGGGGCGGAGGAGACCCAGTACTTC
- TRBJ2-2 TRBD2 TRBV2 CASRGLAGGLGELFF TGTGCCAGCAGAGGCCTAGCGGGGGGGCTCGGGGAGCTGTTTTTT